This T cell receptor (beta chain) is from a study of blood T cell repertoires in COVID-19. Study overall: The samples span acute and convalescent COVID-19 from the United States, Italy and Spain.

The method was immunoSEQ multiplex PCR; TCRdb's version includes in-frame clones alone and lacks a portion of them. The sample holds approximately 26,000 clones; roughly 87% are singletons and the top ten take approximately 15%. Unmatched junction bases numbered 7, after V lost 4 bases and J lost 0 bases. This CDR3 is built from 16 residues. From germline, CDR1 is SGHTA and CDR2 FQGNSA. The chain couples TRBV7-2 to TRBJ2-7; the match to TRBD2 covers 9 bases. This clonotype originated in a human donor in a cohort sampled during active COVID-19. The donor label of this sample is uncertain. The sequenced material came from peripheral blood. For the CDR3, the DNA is TGTGCCAGCAGCTCGAGAGCGGGGGGCTCCTCCTACGAGCAGTACTTC. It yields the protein CASSSRAGGSSYEQYF.